The source of this T cell receptor (beta chain) is a study of neoadjuvant nivolumab and ipilimumab in lung cancer. Study summary: The combination arm added day-1 ipilimumab 1 mg/kg to nivolumab 3 mg/kg on days 1, 15, 29.

Germline V gives CDR1 GTSNPN, CDR2 SVGIG (reference sequence). Trimming pared 0 bases from V and 9 bases from J, leaving 15 bases between. The CDR3 is made up of 14 amino acids. Clones were read by immunoSEQ multiplex PCR, and TCRdb kept only the in-frame ones, dropping some. The sample has 18,000 or so clones, 79% seen once. This clone was seen a few times. This sequence joins TRBV30 and TRBJ2-1; D possibly uses TRBD1 or TRBD2 (5 bases each). This clonotype originated in an adult with non-small cell lung cancer. The starting material was tumor tissue, obtained after neoadjuvant nivolumab, alone or with ipilimumab, at or shortly before surgery. As DNA, the CDR3 is TGTGCCTGGAGTGTTGGTCAGGGAGTTGGTGAGCAGTTCTTC. It translates to CAWSVGQGVGEQFF.